The next 18 T cell receptor beta chains were all read from a single sample in a study of human T cells and chemical hapten exposure. A single record per CDR3 protein comes from TCRdb applying MiXCR to the 5' RACE reads. The table records tens of thousands of distinct CDR3 sequences, 7.7% of them present only once. Before extraction, the whole blood was not fractionated, and total RNA was taken from it. The receptors were gathered from a male donor in good health.

The rearrangement links TRBV29-1 to TRBJ1-1; D may be TRBD1 (6 bases). The CDR3 has 10 amino acids. Germline V gene data show CDR1 as SQVTM and CDR2 as ANQGSEA. Trimming took off 7 bases at V and 8 bases at J, with 11 bases between the two ends. The CDR3: CSGSDREAFF. CDR3 nucleotides: TGCAGCGGATCAGACAGGGAAGCTTTCTTT.

This rearrangement joins TRBV29-1 to TRBJ1-2; D may be TRBD1 (5 bases). V was trimmed by 4 bases and J by 6 bases, leaving 6 bases between them. The CDR3 covers 10 residues. Germline V gene lookup returns CDR1 SQVTM and CDR2 ANQGSEA. CDR3 sequence: CSVGGDGYTF. Written as DNA, the CDR3 is TGCAGCGTTGGAGGGGATGGCTACACCTTC.

This clonotype appeared a few times. V gene TRBV29-1 combines with J gene TRBJ1-4; no reliable D call. The germline gives CDR1 SQVTM, CDR2 ANQGSEA. The CDR3 totals 11 residues. The V end lost 0 bases, the J end lost 8 bases, and 4 bases lay between the germline ends. The CDR3 spells CSVEEVEKLFF. The CDR3 DNA sequence: TGCAGCGTTGAAGAGGTAGAAAAACTGTTTTTT.

The chain uses TRBV7-9 and TRBJ1-1; D call uncertain. Trimming left V 2 bases short and J 6 bases short, with 10 bases between. The length of the CDR3 is 13 residues. Per germline, CDR1 SEHNR and CDR2 FQNEAQ (reference sequence). The CDR3 DNA sequence: TGTGCCAGCAGCTTAATCCGGACCCCTGAAGCTTTCTTT. Translated, it gives CASSLIRTPEAFF.

This clonotype was seen many times. The chain employs TRBV6-2 or TRBV6-3 and TRBJ2-6; D remains unclear. CDR3 length: 15 amino acids. Deletions cut 5 bases from V and 1 base from J, with 9 bases between. Germline V gene data show CDR1 as MNHEY and CDR2 as SVGEGT. Here the CDR3 DNA reads TGTGCCAGCAGTGGTCGAGGATCTGGGGCCAACGTCCTGACTTTC. As protein: CASSGRGSGANVLTF.

This clonotype was detected many times. The rearrangement uses TRBV10-3 and TRBJ2-3; 9 nucleotides align to TRBD1. This CDR3 region has 17 residues. Germline CDR1 reads ENHRY; CDR2 reads SYGVKD. The V and J ends lost 3 bases and 11 bases, in that order; junction bases with no gene match: 18. The CDR3 here is CAISDPVPGQGGHRQYF. The CDR3 region has the DNA TGTGCCATCAGTGACCCCGTACCGGGACAGGGTGGCCACAGGCAGTATTTT.

This clonotype appeared many times. The chain carries TRBV5-5 and TRBJ2-3; D is uncertain. Germline lookup yields CDR1 SGHKS and CDR2 YYEKEE (reference sequence). This CDR3 has 14 amino acids. Between the trimmed V and J ends, which lost 7 bases and 3 bases, there was a span of 15 bases. This chain's CDR3 is CASLPLPRTDTQYF. The CDR3 bases are TGTGCCAGCCTCCCCCTCCCCAGAACAGATACGCAGTATTTT. The variable domain in full, with the rest retrieved from reference TRBV5-5 and TRBJ2-3, is DAGVTQSPTHLIKTRGQQVTLRCSPISGHKSVSWYQQVLGQGPQFIFQYYEKEERGRGNFPDRFSARQFPNYSSELNVNALLLGDSALYLCASLPLPRTDTQYFGPGTRLTVL.

This clonotype appeared many times. The genes are TRBV9 and TRBJ2-3; TRBD1 matches 8 bases. Trimming removed 3 bases from V and 0 bases from J; junction bases left unmatched: 3. This CDR3 spans 15 amino acids. Germline CDR1 is SGDLS and CDR2 is YYNGEE. The CDR3 DNA reads as TGTGCCAGCAGCGACGACAGGGGTAGCACAGATACGCAGTATTTT. Its protein is CASSDDRGSTDTQYF.

The chain is built from TRBV19 and TRBJ1-5; tentative D call: TRBD1 (5 bases). The V gene lost 3 bases and the J gene lost 6 bases, with 12 bases spanning the gap. This CDR3 is 14 amino acids long. Germline CDR1 reads LNHDA; CDR2 reads SQIVND (reference sequence). The CDR3 region is CASSIGTEAQPQHF. The CDR3 DNA sequence: TGTGCCAGTAGTATTGGGACGGAAGCTCAGCCCCAGCATTTT.

The J gene is TRBJ1-1, the V gene TRBV27; no clear D gene. The CDR3 covers 16 residues. The ends were cut back, 1 base at V and 7 bases at J, with 19 bases in the middle. Per the germline V gene, CDR1 is MNHEY and CDR2 is SMNVEV (reference sequence). The CDR3 DNA sequence: TGTGCCAGCAGTTTATACAGAGGGTCACCGATGTATGAAGCTTTCTTT. This sequence encodes CASSLYRGSPMYEAFF.

This clonotype was picked up many times. The gene calls are TRBV29-1 and TRBJ2-2; TRBD1 matches at 8 bases. Trimming took 7 bases from V and 7 from J; bases not matched to a gene: 5. The CDR3 runs 12 residues. Germline CDR1 is SQVTM and CDR2 is ANQGSEA. The CDR3 protein is CSARTGFGELFF. The DNA of the CDR3 is TGCAGCGCAAGGACAGGGTTCGGGGAGCTGTTTTTT.

This rearrangement joins TRBV12-3 or TRBV12-4 to TRBJ2-1; the D gene is possibly TRBD1 (6 bases). V was shortened by 3 bases and J by 2 bases, with 11 bases between the two germline ends. This CDR3 region has 15 residues. Here the CDR3 reads CASSLSGQPYNEQFF. The DNA for the CDR3 is TGTGCCAGCAGTTTGTCTGGACAGCCCTACAATGAGCAGTTCTTC.

About this clonotype: This may stem from a read error, because a much larger clone lies one nucleotide away. This sequence joins TRBV20-1 and TRBJ2-7; tentatively, D is TRBD1 (5 bases). The CDR3 runs 15 residues. Germline V gene sequence: CDR1 DFQATT, CDR2 SNEGSKA (reference sequence). The CDR3 loop is CRAISPGPTSYEQYF. The CDR3 nucleotides are TGCAGAGCTATATCCCCAGGGCCTACCTCCTACGAGCAGTACTTC.

This clonotype was observed at least ten times. This chain connects TRBV12-3 or TRBV12-4 to TRBJ2-1, with unresolved D. The CDR3 consists of 15 residues. V was trimmed by 2 bases and J by 2 bases, leaving 10 bases between them. CDR3 bases: TGTGCCAGCAGTTTATCATGGCCCACCTACAATGAGCAGTTCTTC. Translated: CASSLSWPTYNEQFF.

This clonotype was counted a few times. V and J are TRBV29-1 and TRBJ1-1, with TRBD1 matching 8 bases. J gave up 0 bases and V 5 bases, and 5 bases lay outside the gene matches. The CDR3 is made up of 14 amino acids. CDR1 SQVTM and CDR2 ANQGSEA come from the germline V gene. The CDR3, as DNA: TGCAGCGTTAAGGGACAGGTTATGAACACTGAAGCTTTCTTT. Its translation: CSVKGQVMNTEAFF.

Remarks on this clonotype: It may be a read error: a sequence one base away is much more abundant. CDR3 sequence (DNA): TGTGCCTGCAGCTTCCGCGACCTCACTGAAGCTTTCTTT. This translates into CACSFRDLTEAFF. The genes are TRBV7-9 and TRBJ1-1; D not certain. The CDR3 length is 13 residues. Germline V gives CDR1 SEHNR, CDR2 FQNEAQ (reference sequence).

This clonotype has just a few counts. The CDR3 spells CASSYASYGYTF. The CDR3 DNA follows: TGTGCCAGCAGTTACGCGTCCTATGGCTACACCTTC. The J gene is TRBJ1-2, the V gene TRBV6-2 or TRBV6-3; no reliable D call. V dropped 2 bases and J dropped 4 bases, with 5 bases sitting between them. Germline V gene data show CDR1 as MNHEY and CDR2 as SVGEGT. The CDR3 contains 12 residues.

At least ten counts were recorded for this clonotype. As DNA, the CDR3 is TGCAGTGCTAGGAGTCGGGAGGCCCCGAACACCGGGGAGCTGTTTTTT. It yields the protein CSARSREAPNTGELFF. The gene calls are TRBV20-1 and TRBJ2-2; 7 positions agree with TRBD2. There are 16 residues in the CDR3. Germline V gene data show CDR1 as DFQATT and CDR2 as SNEGSKA (reference sequence). V gave up 3 bases and J gave up 0 bases; unmatched junction bases: 7.